Presented here are 15 T cell receptor beta chains from one specimen sequenced in a study of T cells after yellow fever vaccination. TCRdb itself ran the 5' RACE reads through MiXCR, one entry per CDR3 protein. In the table there are about 330,000 distinct CDR3 sequences, 6.5% to 8.5% of which are singletons. Material: PBMCs, obtained roughly seven weeks after the first yellow fever vaccination. Source of these receptors: a man aged 18 to 30 who received the YFV17D yellow fever vaccine.

This clonotype was recorded at least ten times. The chain has TRBV7-6 and TRBJ1-6; a possible D gene is TRBD1 (5 bases). The CDR3 length is 18 residues. The ends were cut back, 0 bases at V and 5 bases at J, with 17 bases in the middle. Germline CDR1 SGHVS, CDR2 FNYEAQ. The CDR3 spells CASSLAFSGGRDNSPLHF. In DNA, the CDR3 is TGTGCCAGCAGCTTAGCTTTCTCGGGGGGAAGGGATAATTCACCCCTCCACTTT.

At least ten counts were recorded for this clonotype. The gene calls are TRBV4-1 and TRBJ1-1; 9 bases align to TRBD1. The CDR3 totals 17 residues. Trimming took 1 base from V and 3 from J; bases not matched to a gene: 9. Germline V CDR1 and CDR2: MGHRA, YSYEKL. Written as DNA, the CDR3 is TGCGCCAGCAGCCAAGTAACTATAGGGACAGGGTACACTGAAGCTTTCTTT. It encodes CASSQVTIGTGYTEAFF.

The chain joins TRBV6-6 to TRBJ2-5; no firm D call. This CDR3 spans 13 amino acids. CDR1 MNHNY and CDR2 SVGAGI come from the germline V gene (reference sequence). Trimming removed 1 base from V and 4 bases from J, with 7 bases in between. CDR3 in amino acids: CASSYWQRETQYF. The CDR3 nucleotides are TGTGCCAGCAGTTACTGGCAGAGAGAGACCCAGTACTTC.

The chain uses TRBV5-4 and TRBJ2-1; 10 nucleotides match TRBD2. Germline V gene sequence: CDR1 SGHNT, CDR2 YYREEE (reference sequence). Trimming removed 4 bases from V and 5 bases from J; junction bases left unmatched: 6. The CDR3 length is 15 residues. CDR3 sequence reads: CASSDSGGLNNEQFF. The CDR3 DNA sequence: TGTGCCAGCAGCGATAGCGGGGGGCTTAACAATGAGCAGTTCTTC.

The chain combines TRBV5-1 with TRBJ2-1, with 10 nucleotides matching TRBD2. CDR3 length: 14 amino acids. Germline lookup yields CDR1 SGHRS and CDR2 YFSETQ. The ends lost 4 bases at V and 5 bases at J; junction bases unmatched: 3. CDR3 residues: CASSLGTSDNEQFF. CDR3 bases: TGCGCCAGCAGCCTGGGGACTAGCGACAATGAGCAGTTCTTC.

This chain uses TRBV19 with TRBJ2-5; a weak D match, TRBD2 (6 bases). Looked up from germline, CDR1 is LNHDA and CDR2 is SQIVND (reference sequence). The V and J ends lost 5 bases and 4 bases respectively, with 14 bases between them. The CDR3 is made up of 14 amino acids. As DNA, the CDR3 is TGTGCCAGTAGTTCGAGCCCCGGGGGAGAGACCCAGTACTTC. Encoded protein: CASSSSPGGETQYF.

This clonotype showed up just a few times. The junction and the germline gene differ at one end; a read error may be behind it. The CDR3 loop is CASSPPSSDEQYF. CDR3 DNA: TGTGCCAGCTCACCTCCTAGCTCCGACGAGCAGTACTTC. The J gene is TRBJ2-7, the V gene TRBV18; maybe TRBD2 (5 bases). This CDR3 region has 13 residues. CDR1 and CDR2 from the germline V gene are KGHSH and LQKENI.

This clonotype showed up just a few times. The rearrangement links TRBV29-1 to TRBJ2-7; no definite D call. The V and J ends lost 3 bases and 0 bases respectively, with 3 bases between them. CDR3 length: 11 residues. CDR1 and CDR2 from the germline V gene are SQVTM and ANQGSEA. The CDR3 DNA reads TGCAGCGTTGACATCTCCTACGAGCAGTACTTC. This codes for CSVDISYEQYF.

The sample holds a few counts of this clonotype. The gene calls are TRBV29-1 and TRBJ2-2; D is unclear. From germline, CDR1 is SQVTM and CDR2 ANQGSEA. Trimming shortened V by 7 bases and J by 1 base, and 10 bases separated the two germline ends. There are 13 residues in the CDR3. CDR3: CSATRQNTGELFF. In nucleotides, the CDR3 is TGCAGCGCTACCCGGCAGAACACCGGGGAGCTGTTTTTT.

On this clonotype: The junction departs from germline at one end; a sequencing error may be responsible. The chain employs TRBV7-2 and TRBJ2-4, with D possibly TRBD1 on 6 matching bases. Germline V gives CDR1 SGHTA, CDR2 FQGNSA. The CDR3 runs to 15 residues. CDR3 amino acids: CASSYSTIKQGVHFF. Here the CDR3 DNA reads TGTGCCAGCAGCTACAGTACCATTAAACAGGGAGTCCACTTCTTC. Together with reference TRBV7-2 and TRBJ2-4, the CDR3 gives the full variable domain: GAGVSQSPSNKVTEKGKDVELRCDPISGHTALYWYRQSLGQGLEFLIYFQGNSAPDKSGLPSDRFSAERTGGSVSTLTIQRTQQEDSAVYLCASSYSTIKQGVHFFGAGTRLSVL.

The chain links TRBV15 to TRBJ2-7, with D uncertain. Germline assignment: CDR1 LNHNV and CDR2 YYDKDF (reference sequence). V was shortened by 0 bases and J by 6 bases, with 6 bases between the two germline ends. The CDR3 totals 12 residues. The CDR3 DNA is TGTGCCACCAGCAGAGATCGGACCGAGCAGTACGTC. This codes for CATSRDRTEQYV.

The sample holds many counts of this clonotype. The chain combines TRBV29-1 with TRBJ1-1; the match to TRBD1 covers 10 bases. The J segment lost 11 bases and the V segment lost 1 base, leaving 4 bases of the junction unmatched. The CDR3 spans 12 residues. From germline, CDR1 is SQVTM and CDR2 ANQGSEA. CDR3 nucleotide sequence: TGCAGCGTTGAAGGACAGGGGGCCGTTGCTTTCTTT. Translated: CSVEGQGAVAFF. The variable domain in full, completed from reference TRBV29-1 and TRBJ1-1, reads SAVISQKPSRDICQRGTSLTIQCQVDSQVTMMFWYRQQPGQSLTLIATANQGSEATYESGFVIDKFPISRPNLTFSTLTVSNMSPEDSSIYLCSVEGQGAVAFFGQGTRLTVV.

In its sample, this clonotype was seen many times. This chain connects TRBV12-3 or TRBV12-4 to TRBJ2-5, with unresolved D. CDR3 length: 11 residues. V dropped 6 bases and J dropped 5 bases, with 7 bases sitting between them. The CDR3 spells CASSLFETQYF. The CDR3 bases are TGTGCCAGCAGCTTGTTCGAGACCCAGTACTTC.

CDR3 loop: CSAPIDTYNEQFF. Written as DNA, the CDR3 is TGCAGTGCCCCTATCGACACATACAATGAGCAGTTCTTC. The chain is built from TRBV20-1 and TRBJ2-1; D call uncertain. This CDR3 spans 13 amino acids. V gave up 6 bases and J gave up 4 bases, with 13 bases separating them. Germline V gene data show CDR1 as DFQATT and CDR2 as SNEGSKA (reference sequence).

Notes on this clonotype: No conserved phenylalanine or tryptophan ends this CDR3, so it is likely a read error. V gene TRBV12-3 or TRBV12-4 combines with J gene TRBJ2-5; D may be TRBD1 or TRBD2 (5 bases each). Trimming took 6 bases from V and 6 from J, leaving 20 bases between them. This CDR3 comprises 15 residues. The CDR3 region is CASSRPGTLTKTQYL. As DNA, the CDR3 is TGTGCCAGCAGCCGCCCCGGGACCCTAACCAAGACCCAGTACCTC.